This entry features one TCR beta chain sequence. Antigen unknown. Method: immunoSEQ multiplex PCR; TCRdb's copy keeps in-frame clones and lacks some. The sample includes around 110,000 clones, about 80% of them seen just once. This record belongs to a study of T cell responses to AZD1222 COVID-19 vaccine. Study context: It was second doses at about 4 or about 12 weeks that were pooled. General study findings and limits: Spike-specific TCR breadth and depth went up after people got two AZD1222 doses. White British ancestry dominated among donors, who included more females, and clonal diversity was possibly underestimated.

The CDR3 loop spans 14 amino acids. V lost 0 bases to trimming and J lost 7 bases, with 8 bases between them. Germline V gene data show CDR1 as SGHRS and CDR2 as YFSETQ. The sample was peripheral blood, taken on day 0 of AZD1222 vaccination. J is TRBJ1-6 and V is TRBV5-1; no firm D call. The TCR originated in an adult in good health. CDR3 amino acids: CASSLDGGNSPLHF. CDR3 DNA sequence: TGCGCCAGCAGCTTGGACGGCGGAAATTCACCCCTCCACTTT.